Following are 13 T cell receptor beta chains from one sample sequenced in a study of T cells in Graves' hyperthyroidism and ophthalmopathy. RNA transcripts served as the template for amplifying TCR beta CDR3 regions. The primer set for the first-round RT-PCR of the TCR CDR3 was HTBI. One entry per CDR3 protein, called by TCRdb with MiXCR from the multiplex PCR reads. The sample lists fewer than 300,000 distinct CDR3 sequences, roughly 15% occurring once. Sequencing input: blood. These receptors were obtained from a woman aged 45 to 65 with Graves' hyperthyroidism that later progressed to Graves' ophthalmopathy.

This clonotype was seen many times. The rearrangement uses TRBV6-2 or TRBV6-3 and TRBJ2-3; 9 nucleotides agree with TRBD1. Germline trimming cut 8 bases from V and 5 bases from J; bases unmatched to any gene: 8. In germline, CDR1 is MNHEY, CDR2 SVGEGT. The CDR3 totals 14 residues. The CDR3 spells CASAWTGDLDTQYF. Written as DNA, the CDR3 is TGTGCCAGCGCCTGGACAGGGGATTTAGATACGCAGTATTTT.

V gene TRBV10-3 combines with J gene TRBJ2-2; 14 nucleotides align to TRBD2. Germline CDR1 is ENHRY and CDR2 is SYGVKD. V trimming: 6 bases; J trimming: 0 bases; junction bases outside the gene matches: 6. The CDR3 loop spans 18 amino acids. The chain's CDR3 is CAISRTSGRIANTGELFF. The CDR3 nucleotides are TGTGCCATCAGCCGGACTAGCGGGAGGATCGCGAACACCGGGGAGCTGTTTTTT.

Ten or more counts support this clonotype. V gene TRBV5-1 combines with J gene TRBJ1-1; D is perhaps TRBD1 (5 bases). Germline-derived CDR1 and CDR2 are SGHRS and YFSETQ. V was cut by 0 bases and J by 11 bases, with 20 bases left in between. The CDR3 has 15 residues. This CDR3 is CASSLEGTARYGAFF. CDR3 bases: TGCGCCAGCAGCTTGGAGGGGACCGCTCGATATGGTGCTTTCTTT.

This clonotype was seen ten or more times. The rearrangement uses TRBV20-1 and TRBJ2-3; 9 bases map to TRBD1. Trimming at V came to 4 bases and at J to 4 bases, leaving 3 bases not matched to a gene. The CDR3 sequence is 13 residues long. From germline, CDR1 is DFQATT and CDR2 SNEGSKA (reference sequence). The CDR3 DNA reads TGCAGTGCTAAGGGACAGGGTCCAGATACGCAGTATTTT. It translates to CSAKGQGPDTQYF.

At least ten counts were recorded for this clonotype. The chain has TRBV7-2 and TRBJ2-1; 7 nucleotides agree with TRBD2. This CDR3 contains 13 residues. Germline CDR1 reads SGHTA; CDR2 reads FQGNSA. Trimming took 1 base from V and 10 from J; bases not matched to a gene: 4. The CDR3 nucleotides are TGTGCCAGCAGCTTAGAAATGCGGGAGGAGCAGTTCTTC. Translating it yields CASSLEMREEQFF.

In its sample, this clonotype was seen many times. The chain employs TRBV3-1 and TRBJ2-7; D is ambiguous. The CDR3 is 17 amino acids. The germline CDR1 and CDR2 sequences are LGHDT and YNNKEL (reference sequence). With 6 bases removed from V and 1 base from J, the gap between germline ends came to 22 bases. CDR3 in amino acids: CASSPPFFSSLSYEQYF. CDR3 DNA sequence: TGTGCCAGCAGTCCCCCCTTTTTCTCCTCCCTATCCTACGAGCAGTACTTC.

In its sample, this clonotype was seen many times. V and J are TRBV2 and TRBJ2-1; possible D gene TRBD2, 6 bases. Trimming removed 8 bases at V and 2 bases at J, with 16 bases between. The germline CDR1 and CDR2 sequences are SNHLY and FYNNEI. CDR3 size: 15 residues. DNA for the CDR3: TGTGCCAGCCTCCGGGACTTCCTAGCCTACAATGAGCAGTTCTTC. Encoded protein: CASLRDFLAYNEQFF.

The chain joins TRBV27 to TRBJ2-1; 12 positions agree with TRBD2. V was clipped by 0 bases and J by 5 bases; unmatched bases: 2. Looked up from germline, CDR1 is MNHEY and CDR2 is SMNVEV (reference sequence). The CDR3 has 16 amino acids. The CDR3 DNA reads as TGTGCCAGCAGTTTATCCACTAGCGGGAGGAACAATGAGCAGTTCTTC. This sequence encodes CASSLSTSGRNNEQFF.

This clonotype was picked up many times. The rearrangement joins TRBV6-1 to TRBJ2-3; D might be TRBD1 or TRBD2, each matching 7 bases. CDR1 is MNHNS and CDR2 is SASEGT in the germline V gene. The CDR3 sequence is 15 residues long. Trimming cost V 3 bases and J 4 bases, with 14 bases left between them. DNA of the CDR3: TGTGCCAGCAGTGAGCGGGGAGGGGGCCCAGATACGCAGTATTTT. This sequence encodes CASSERGGGPDTQYF.

This clonotype was seen more than once but under ten times. The V gene is TRBV2, the J gene TRBJ1-6, with a possible D match to TRBD1 (6 bases). Trimming left V 3 bases short and J 7 bases short, with 13 bases between. The CDR3 is 15 amino acids. Germline V lookup: CDR1 SNHLY, CDR2 FYNNEI. CDR3 sequence (DNA): TGTGCCAGCAGTGAGGACGCGCAGGGGAATTCACCCCTCCACTTT. Its protein product is CASSEDAQGNSPLHF.

This clonotype was seen repeatedly, ten times or more. The CDR3 nucleotides are TGCAGCGTTGCTCGGGATGGAGATACGCAGTATTTT. It is translated as CSVARDGDTQYF. The rearrangement joins TRBV29-1 to TRBJ2-3; perhaps TRBD2 as D (5 bases). The CDR3 is 12 amino acids. V lost 4 bases and J 5 bases, leaving 10 bases between the germline ends. Germline CDR1 reads SQVTM; CDR2 reads ANQGSEA.

This chain links TRBV28 with TRBJ1-1, with a tentative D call TRBD1 (5 bases). V dropped 6 bases and J dropped 0 bases, with 23 bases sitting between them. This CDR3 has 18 residues. In germline, CDR1 is MDHEN, CDR2 SYDVKM. CDR3: CASRDLGGQGPMNTEAFF. CDR3 bases: TGTGCCAGCAGAGACCTTGGTGGGCAGGGACCAATGAACACTGAAGCTTTCTTT.

This sequence joins TRBV27 and TRBJ1-5, with a weak D call TRBD1 (6 bases). The germline V gene encodes CDR1 MNHEY and CDR2 SMNVEV (reference sequence). This CDR3 comprises 14 residues. The V gene lost 8 bases and the J gene lost 6 bases, with 17 bases spanning the gap. The CDR3 region has the DNA TGTGCCAGCGGCCGTCAGGGAGGGGGTCAGCCCCAGCATTTT. Protein sequence: CASGRQGGGQPQHF.